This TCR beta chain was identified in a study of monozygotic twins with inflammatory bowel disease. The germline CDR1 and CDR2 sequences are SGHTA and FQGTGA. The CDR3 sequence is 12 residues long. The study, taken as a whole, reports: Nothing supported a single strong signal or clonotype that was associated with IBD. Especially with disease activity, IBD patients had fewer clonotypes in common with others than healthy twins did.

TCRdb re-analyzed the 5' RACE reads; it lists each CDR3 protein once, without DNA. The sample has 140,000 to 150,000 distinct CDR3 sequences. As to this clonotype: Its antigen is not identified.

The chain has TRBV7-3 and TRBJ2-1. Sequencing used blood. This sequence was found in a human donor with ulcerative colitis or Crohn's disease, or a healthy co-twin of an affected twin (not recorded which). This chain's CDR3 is CASSLNGQKQFF.